These T cell receptor beta chains were read from a single sample in a study of blood T cell repertoires in COVID-19. The assay was immunoSEQ multiplex PCR, and TCRdb's table has in-frame clones only and misses some. The sample lists 100,000 to 120,000 clones, around 83% occurring once. Sequenced input: peripheral blood. The receptors originated from a woman aged 60-75 years with COVID-19, enrolled during active disease. Both conserved end residues are part of each CDR3. D genes are given only for firm matches. Only part of the rows carry a size: once, few, many, or a class if the clone is expanded.

clone_size	d_call	v_call	j_call	cdr3_nt	cdr3_aa
.	.	TRBV18	TRBJ2-2	TGTGCCAGCTCACCACCGCCGACAGGTCGAGGGTGGACCGGGGAGCTGTTTTTT	CASSPPPTGRGWTGELFF
.	TRBD2	TRBV27	TRBJ2-3	TGTGCCAGCAGTTTAGAGCGGGGTGGAAGGGATACGCAGTATTTT	CASSLERGGRDTQYF
.	TRBD1	TRBV7-7	TRBJ2-5	TGTGCCAGCAGTTCGGGACAGGGAGCAGAGACCCAGTACTTC	CASSSGQGAETQYF
.	.	TRBV2	TRBJ2-7	TGTGCCAGCAGTGAAAGGGCTAGCGCCTCCTACGAGCAGTACTTC	CASSERASASYEQYF
.	.	TRBV7-9	TRBJ2-3	TGTGCCAGCAGCCTCGACAGGTCCGCGGATACGCAGTATTTT	CASSLDRSADTQYF
.	TRBD1	TRBV10-2	TRBJ1-2	TGCGCCATTATGGACAGGGCGTATGGCTACACCTTC	CAIMDRAYGYTF
.	TRBD1	TRBV19	TRBJ1-2	TGTGCCAGTAGTATGACAGGGGACTATGGCTACACCTTC	CASSMTGDYGYTF
.	TRBD2	TRBV5-1	TRBJ2-1	TGCGCCAGCAGGGTCGGGACTAGCGGGGGGTACAATGAGCAGTTCTTC	CASRVGTSGGYNEQFF
few	TRBD1	TRBV7-2	TRBJ1-2	TGTGCCAGCAGCTTAGAAGGGACAGGGGGGACTGGCTACACCTTC	CASSLEGTGGTGYTF
.	TRBD1	TRBV29-1	TRBJ2-7	TGCAGCTTCGGACAGGGGCTGAACTCCTACGAGCAGTACTTC	CSFGQGLNSYEQYF
once	.	TRBV5-6	TRBJ2-4	TGTGCCAGCAGCTTGGTAGGGACATCATCCGAAAACATTCAGTACTTC	CASSLVGTSSENIQYF
.	TRBD2	TRBV6-2/TRBV6-3	TRBJ2-3	TGTGCCAGCAGTGATCGGGGGGGATCGAGCACAGATACGCAGTATTTT	CASSDRGGSSTDTQYF
.	TRBD2	TRBV19	TRBJ2-3	TGTGCCAGTAGCTTAGCGGGACCTAGCACAGATACGCAGTATTTT	CASSLAGPSTDTQYF
.	.	TRBV27	TRBJ2-3	TGTGCCAGCAGCAAGAGGGAACCCGCAGCCCGCACAGATACGCAGTATTTT	CASSKREPAARTDTQYF
once	TRBD2	TRBV9	TRBJ2-2	TGTGCCAGCAGCTCCGGAGGTAGCGCGGGAGCAACCGGGGAGCTGTTTTTT	CASSSGGSAGATGELFF
.	.	TRBV10-2	TRBJ1-4	TGCGCCAGCAGTGGGACAGACTTGAATGAAAAACTGTTTTTT	CASSGTDLNEKLFF
.	TRBD2	TRBV4-1	TRBJ2-5	TGCGCCAGCAGCCCCCGGACTAGCGGGGGGAAGCGGGAGACCCAGTACTTC	CASSPRTSGGKRETQYF
.	TRBD1	TRBV29-1	TRBJ1-1	TGCAGCGTTGAGAGGCCCCCCGACAGGGGAGACACTGAAGCTTTCTTT	CSVERPPDRGDTEAFF
few	.	TRBV19	TRBJ1-6	TGTGCCAGTAGTACACAGGGAAATTCACCCCTCCACTTT	CASSTQGNSPLHF
few	.	TRBV6-2/TRBV6-3	TRBJ2-7	TGTGCCAGCAGTCCGAGGACCTACGAGCAGTACTTC	CASSPRTYEQYF
.	.	TRBV4-3	TRBJ2-3	TGCGCCAGCAGCCAAGATCGGGCGGGAGATACGCAGTATTTT	CASSQDRAGDTQYF
.	.	TRBV10-3	TRBJ1-5	TGTGCCATCAGTACAACCCCGCTTGGCAATCAGCCCCAGCATTTT	CAISTTPLGNQPQHF
.	TRBD1	TRBV4-1	TRBJ1-2	TGCGCCAGCAGCCAAGGGGGACAGGGGGGGGTCGTAGGCTACACCTTC	CASSQGGQGGVVGYTF
few	TRBD2	TRBV6-5	TRBJ2-1	TGTGCCAGCGCCCCTTGGGGGGGGGAGTACAATGAGCAGTTCTTC	CASAPWGGEYNEQFF
.	.	TRBV10-3	TRBJ1-3	TGTGCCATCAGTGGTCGGGACACCTCTGGAAACACCATATATTTT	CAISGRDTSGNTIYF
.	TRBD1	TRBV6-5	TRBJ1-1	TGTGCCAGCAGTTACTCCTCAATGACAGGGGACACTGAAGCTTTCTTT	CASSYSSMTGDTEAFF
.	TRBD1	TRBV5-4	TRBJ1-2	TGTGCCAGCAGCTCGCGGGACAGTCCTAACTATGGCTACACCTTC	CASSSRDSPNYGYTF
.	.	TRBV7-3	TRBJ1-2	TGTGCCAGCAGCTCCGGGGGGGCACGGGGCTGCACCTTC	CASSSGGARGCTF
.	.	TRBV29-1	TRBJ1-2	TGCAGCGTTTTGACACGCGACTATGGCTACACCTTC	CSVLTRDYGYTF
.	.	TRBV30	TRBJ2-7	TGTGCCTGCGGGACTCCTAACCCCTCCTCCTACGAGCAGTACTTC	CACGTPNPSSYEQYF
.	TRBD1	TRBV24-1	TRBJ1-4	TGTGCCACCAGGACAGGGGGTACGGAAAAACTGTTTTTT	CATRTGGTEKLFF
few	TRBD1	TRBV7-2	TRBJ1-2	TGTGCCAGCAGCCAAAAGGGACAGCCATATGGCTACACCTTC	CASSQKGQPYGYTF
few	.	TRBV19	TRBJ1-3	TGTGCCAGTAGTATTTACGAGTTGACTGGAAACACCATATATTTT	CASSIYELTGNTIYF
.	.	TRBV11-1	TRBJ1-3	TGTGCCAGCAGTCGGGAGTACAGAAACTCTGGAAACACCATATATTTT	CASSREYRNSGNTIYF
.	.	TRBV7-9	TRBJ2-1	TGTGCCAGCAGCCCGCCCGGGAGAAACAATGAGCAGTTCTTC	CASSPPGRNNEQFF
few	TRBD2	TRBV29-1	TRBJ2-1	TGCAGCGTTGGGGCCTCGGGACTAGCGGGCGGCCACTCCTACAATGAGCAGTTCTTC	CSVGASGLAGGHSYNEQFF
.	TRBD1	TRBV7-2	TRBJ2-1	TGTGCCAGCAGCTTAAGCCGGGACAGCTACAATGAGCAGTTCTTC	CASSLSRDSYNEQFF
.	TRBD1	TRBV7-6	TRBJ2-4	TGTGCCAGCAGCCTGACAGGGGCGGACATTCAGTACTTC	CASSLTGADIQYF
.	.	TRBV19	TRBJ1-5	TGTGCCAGTAGTATGTCAATTTTTGGGAGTCAGCCCCAGCATTTT	CASSMSIFGSQPQHF